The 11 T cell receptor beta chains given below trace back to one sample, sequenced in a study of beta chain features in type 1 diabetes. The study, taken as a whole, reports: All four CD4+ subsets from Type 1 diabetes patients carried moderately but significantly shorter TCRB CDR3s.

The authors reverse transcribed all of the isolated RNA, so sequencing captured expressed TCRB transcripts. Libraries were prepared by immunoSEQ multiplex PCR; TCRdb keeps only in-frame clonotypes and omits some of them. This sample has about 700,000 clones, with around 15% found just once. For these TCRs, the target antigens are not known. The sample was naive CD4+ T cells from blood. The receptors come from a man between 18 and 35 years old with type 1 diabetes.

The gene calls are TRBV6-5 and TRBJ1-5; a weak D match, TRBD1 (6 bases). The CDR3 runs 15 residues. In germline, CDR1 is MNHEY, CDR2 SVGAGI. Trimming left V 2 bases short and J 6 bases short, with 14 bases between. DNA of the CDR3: TGTGCCAGCAGTTACAGGGGGACGGTTGGTCAGCCCCAGCATTTT. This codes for CASSYRGTVGQPQHF.

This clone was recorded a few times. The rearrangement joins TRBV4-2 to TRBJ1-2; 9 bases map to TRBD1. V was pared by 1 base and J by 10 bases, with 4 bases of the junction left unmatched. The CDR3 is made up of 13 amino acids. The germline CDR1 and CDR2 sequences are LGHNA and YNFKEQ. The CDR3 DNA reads TGTGCCAGCAGCCAAGGGGACAGGGCTGACTACACCTTC. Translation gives CASSQGDRADYTF.

This CDR3 is CASSLSTDYEQYF. CDR3 bases: TGTGCCAGCAGCTTATCTACTGACTACGAGCAGTACTTC. The chain has TRBV7-3 and TRBJ2-7; D remains unclear. The CDR3 spans 13 residues. V lost 2 bases, J lost 3 bases, and 8 bases lay in between. From germline, CDR1 is SGHTA and CDR2 FQGTGA. The entire variable domain, with the rest obtained from reference TRBV7-3 and TRBJ2-7, is as follows: GAGVSQTPSNKVTEKGKYVELRCDPISGHTALYWYRQSLGQGPEFLIYFQGTGAADDSGLPNDRFFAVRPEGSVSTLKIQRTERGDSAVYLCASSLSTDYEQYFGPGTRLTVT.

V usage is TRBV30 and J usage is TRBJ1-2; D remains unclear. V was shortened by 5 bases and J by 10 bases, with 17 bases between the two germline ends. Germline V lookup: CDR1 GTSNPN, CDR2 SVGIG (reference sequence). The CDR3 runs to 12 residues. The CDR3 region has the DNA TGTGCCTGGGAACCCGGGTCCCTTGACTACACCTTC. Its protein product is CAWEPGSLDYTF.

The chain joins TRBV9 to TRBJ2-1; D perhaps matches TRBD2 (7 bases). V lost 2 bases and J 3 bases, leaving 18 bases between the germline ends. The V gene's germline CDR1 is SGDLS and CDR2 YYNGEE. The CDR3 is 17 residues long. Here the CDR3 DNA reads TGTGCCAGCAGCGTTCCCGAGGGGGGGCCTAACTACAATGAGCAGTTCTTC. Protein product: CASSVPEGGPNYNEQFF.

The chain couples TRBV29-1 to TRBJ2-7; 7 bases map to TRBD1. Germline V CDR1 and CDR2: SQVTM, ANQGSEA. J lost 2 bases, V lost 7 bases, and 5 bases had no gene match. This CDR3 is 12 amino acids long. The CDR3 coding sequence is TGCAGCGCTACAGGGGCGGCCTACGAGCAGTACTTC. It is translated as CSATGAAYEQYF.

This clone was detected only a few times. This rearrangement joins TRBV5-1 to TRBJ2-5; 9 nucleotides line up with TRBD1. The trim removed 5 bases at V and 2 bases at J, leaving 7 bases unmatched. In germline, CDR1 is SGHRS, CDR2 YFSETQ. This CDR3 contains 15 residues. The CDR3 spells CASSPDRGRQETQYF. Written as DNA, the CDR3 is TGCGCCAGCAGTCCCGACAGGGGGAGGCAAGAGACCCAGTACTTC.

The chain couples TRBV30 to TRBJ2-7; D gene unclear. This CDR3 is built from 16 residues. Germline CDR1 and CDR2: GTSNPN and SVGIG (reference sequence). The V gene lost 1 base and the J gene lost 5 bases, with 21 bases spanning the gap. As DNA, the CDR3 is TGTGCCTGGAGTGACCCCCTCGGTAGGGTAGGAAACGAGCAGTACTTC. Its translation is CAWSDPLGRVGNEQYF.

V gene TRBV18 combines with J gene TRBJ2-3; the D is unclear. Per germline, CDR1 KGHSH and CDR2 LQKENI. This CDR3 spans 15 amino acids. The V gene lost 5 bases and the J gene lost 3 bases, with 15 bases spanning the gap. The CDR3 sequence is CASSLNSGRTDTQYF. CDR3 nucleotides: TGTGCCAGCTCATTAAACTCCGGGCGGACAGATACGCAGTATTTT.

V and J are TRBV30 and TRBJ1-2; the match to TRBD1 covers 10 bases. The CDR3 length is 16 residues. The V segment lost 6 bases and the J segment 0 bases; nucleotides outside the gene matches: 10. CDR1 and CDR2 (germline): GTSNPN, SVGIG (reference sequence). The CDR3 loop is CACSTGGGRSNYGYTF. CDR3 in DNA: TGTGCCTGCTCGACAGGGGGCGGTCGGTCTAACTATGGCTACACCTTC.

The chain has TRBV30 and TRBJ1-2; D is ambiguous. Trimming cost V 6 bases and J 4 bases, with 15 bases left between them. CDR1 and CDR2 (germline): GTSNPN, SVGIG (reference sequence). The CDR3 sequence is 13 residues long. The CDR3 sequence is CACTRTELYGYTF. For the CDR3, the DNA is TGTGCCTGTACCCGGACCGAACTCTATGGCTACACCTTC.